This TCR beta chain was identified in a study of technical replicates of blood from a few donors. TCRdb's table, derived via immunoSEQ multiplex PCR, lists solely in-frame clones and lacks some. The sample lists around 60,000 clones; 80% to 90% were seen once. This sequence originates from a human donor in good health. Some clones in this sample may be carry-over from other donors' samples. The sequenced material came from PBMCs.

For the CDR3, the DNA is TGTGCCAGCGGACAGGGAGTTAACTATGGCTACACCTTC. As protein: CASGQGVNYGYTF. The V gene is TRBV28, the J gene TRBJ1-2, with 8 bases aligning to TRBD1. The CDR3 has 13 residues. Germline CDR1 reads MDHEN; CDR2 reads SYDVKM. The V gene end was trimmed by 8 bases and the J gene end by 1 base; junction bases not matched to a gene: 3.